The present TCR beta chain was sequenced within a study of T cells expressing NK-cell markers. The CDR3 consists of 13 residues. Germline V gives CDR1 SGHRS, CDR2 YFSETQ. TCRdb re-called the 5' RACE reads and shows each CDR3 protein once, DNA omitted. The sample totals about 3,400 distinct CDR3 sequences; its top ten clones hold more than 80%. The chain has TRBV5-1 and TRBJ2-5. The sequenced sample was blood T cells: a sorted CD56 or NKG2C T cell subset, CD4+ or CD8+ T cells, or bulk PBMC T cells (not recorded which). The receptor's source is a man aged 18-70 years in good health. The CDR3 protein is CASSFNGEETQYF.